Listed below are T cell receptor beta chains from one sample, sequenced in a study of blood T cell repertoires in COVID-19. Sequencing was performed with immunoSEQ multiplex PCR; in TCRdb, only in-frame clones are kept and a portion is missing. This sample yields 150,000 to 200,000 clones, of which roughly four fifths are seen a single time; over 5% belongs to the top ten. Sequenced sample: peripheral blood. All receptors derive from a woman aged 25-40 years with acute or convalescent COVID-19. The CDR3 runs from the conserved cysteine through the conserved F or W. The D gene is left open where the match is weak. Expanded clones are given a class, and other clones once, few, many or no size at all.

abundance	d_gene	j_gene	v_gene	CDR3aa	CDR3nt
-	-	TRBJ1-3	TRBV7-2	CASSLQTTMGLVNTIYF	TGTGCCAGCAGCTTACAGACGACGATGGGACTCGTGAACACCATATATTTT
-	-	TRBJ1-2	TRBV28	CATRTGTPNYGYTF	TGTGCCACTCGGACCGGGACACCAAACTATGGCTACACCTTC
-	TRBD1	TRBJ2-7	TRBV5-5	CASSSEGALYEQYF	TGTGCCAGCAGCTCTGAGGGGGCCCTCTACGAGCAGTACTTC
-	TRBD2	TRBJ2-5	TRBV6-5	CATGTSGAQETQYF	TGTGCCACCGGGACTAGCGGGGCCCAAGAGACCCAGTACTTC
-	TRBD2	TRBJ2-1	TRBV27	CASSLAGGRYNEQFF	TGTGCCAGCAGTTTAGCGGGGGGCCGATACAATGAGCAGTTCTTC
-	-	TRBJ2-6	TRBV27	CASSLTTGSGANVLTF	TGTGCCAGCAGCCTAACTACAGGGTCTGGGGCCAACGTCCTGACTTTC
once	TRBD2	TRBJ2-5	TRBV28	CASRSTGRYQETQYF	TGTGCCAGCCGTTCGACCGGGAGGTACCAAGAGACCCAGTACTTC
-	-	TRBJ1-1	TRBV15	CATSGPRNTEAFF	TGTGCCACCAGCGGTCCCAGGAACACTGAAGCTTTCTTT
-	TRBD1	TRBJ2-5	TRBV19	CASSRDRGETQYF	TGTGCCAGTAGTAGGGACAGGGGTGAGACCCAGTACTTC
-	-	TRBJ1-1	TRBV18	CASSPLGQSNTEAFF	TGTGCCAGCTCCCCCCTGGGGCAGTCGAACACTGAAGCTTTCTTT
once	TRBD2	TRBJ2-3	TRBV6-4	CASSQDSGRAADTQYF	TGTGCCAGCAGCCAAGACAGCGGGAGGGCCGCAGATACGCAGTATTTT
-	-	TRBJ2-2	TRBV6-2/TRBV6-3	CASSQVGGNTGELFF	TGTGCCAGCAGTCAGGTTGGAGGTAACACCGGGGAGCTGTTTTTT
-	-	TRBJ2-1	TRBV7-2	CASSQRRDEQFF	TGTGCCAGCAGCCAGAGGAGGGATGAGCAGTTCTTC
few	-	TRBJ2-5	TRBV5-1	CASSGHGERKGETQYF	TGCGCCAGCAGCGGGCACGGAGAAAGAAAGGGGGAGACCCAGTACTTC
-	-	TRBJ2-3	TRBV21-1	CASSKDPTGQEHPDTQYF	TGTGCCAGCAGCAAAGACCCGACAGGGCAGGAGCATCCAGATACGCAGTATTTT
-	-	TRBJ2-2	TRBV5-4	CASSPRGGGGTGELFF	TGTGCCAGCAGTCCCAGGGGCGGGGGAGGCACCGGGGAGCTGTTTTTT
-	-	TRBJ2-7	TRBV11-1	CASSLEQNLEQYF	TGTGCCAGCAGCTTAGAACAGAACCTCGAGCAGTACTTC
few	-	TRBJ2-2	TRBV7-9	CASSLRAVGRGSGELFF	TGTGCCAGCAGCCTCCGGGCGGTAGGGAGAGGATCCGGGGAGCTGTTTTTT
-	-	TRBJ1-6	TRBV19	CASSSPGETPLHF	TGTGCCAGTAGTTCCCCGGGGGAAACACCCCTCCACTTT
-	-	TRBJ1-2	TRBV28	CASSPRGFTNYGYTF	TGTGCCAGCAGCCCTAGGGGGTTCACGAACTATGGCTACACCTTC
-	TRBD2	TRBJ2-3	TRBV15	CATSALMGGVADTQYF	TGTGCCACCAGCGCCCTCATGGGAGGGGTTGCAGATACGCAGTATTTT
once	-	TRBJ1-5	TRBV6-5	CASSVTHSNQPQHF	TGTGCCAGCTCTGTGACACATAGCAATCAGCCCCAGCATTTT
-	TRBD2	TRBJ2-7	TRBV6-2/TRBV6-3	CASSNKLYPGTSGPTYEQYF	TGTGCCAGCAGTAACAAACTCTATCCCGGGACTAGCGGACCCACCTACGAGCAGTACTTC
-	-	TRBJ1-6	TRBV4-3	CASSQAQGNSPLHF	TGCGCCAGCAGCCAAGCCCAGGGGAACTCACCCCTCCACTTT
-	TRBD1	TRBJ1-2	TRBV5-6	CASAMGLTGFGGYTF	TGTGCCAGCGCCATGGGACTGACAGGGTTCGGAGGCTACACCTTC
-	-	TRBJ2-3	TRBV7-6	CASSLVSSTDTQYF	TGTGCCAGCAGCTTAGTCTCGAGCACAGATACGCAGTATTTT
-	TRBD1	TRBJ2-5	TRBV7-2	CASSPGQGAEETQYF	TGTGCCAGCAGCCCCGGACAGGGGGCCGAGGAGACCCAGTACTTC